Listed below are T cell receptor beta chains from one sample, sequenced in a study of T-cell memory formation after mild COVID-19. Each CDR3 protein is one row after TCRdb ran MiXCR on the 5' RACE reads. The sample lists about 470,000 distinct CDR3 sequences, 18% occurring once. Sequences were obtained from PBMCs or a T cell subset sorted from them (not recorded which). The receptors stem from an adult woman who had mild COVID-19 (a few samples of this study predate the infection). Cell type and time point are not known. Both conserved end residues are part of each CDR3. The D gene is left open where the match is weak. Clone size is shown for a subset of rows, as once, few, many or a class of expanded clone.

CDR3,DNA,D,size,J,V
CASSLSGGYSPLHF,TGTGCCAGCAGCTTGTCAGGGGGATATTCACCCCTCCACTTT,TRBD1,-,TRBJ1-6,TRBV5-6
CASSRTNTGVEQYF,TGTGCCAGCAGCCGAACCAACACAGGGGTCGAGCAGTACTTC,TRBD1,few,TRBJ2-7,TRBV6-5
CASSLGRTSGGQSTTYNEQFF,TGTGCCAGCAGCTTGGGCCGGACTAGCGGGGGCCAGTCCACCACCTACAATGAGCAGTTCTTC,TRBD2,-,TRBJ2-1,TRBV5-5
CASRPARSGAGELFF,TGTGCCAGCAGACCGGCGCGATCGGGGGCCGGGGAGCTGTTTTTT,-,-,TRBJ2-2,TRBV12-3/TRBV12-4
CASSSGHRRDRNNEQFF,TGTGCCAGCAGTTCGGGACACCGCCGGGACAGGAACAATGAGCAGTTCTTC,TRBD1,many,TRBJ2-1,TRBV12-3/TRBV12-4
CASSLGGGKAGYEQFF,TGTGCCAGCAGCCTTGGAGGGGGGAAAGCCGGGTACGAGCAGTTCTTC,-,-,TRBJ2-1,TRBV7-6
CASSLAGRANVLTF,TGTGCCAGTAGTTTAGCGGGAAGGGCCAACGTCCTGACTTTC,TRBD2,-,TRBJ2-6,TRBV19
CATSDSRAAGMVEQFF,TGTGCCACCAGTGATTCCCGGGCGGCCGGAATGGTCGAGCAGTTCTTC,-,few,TRBJ2-1,TRBV24-1
CASRRALGSTGELFF,TGTGCCAGCAGGCGGGCCCTGGGATCCACCGGGGAGCTGTTTTTT,-,few,TRBJ2-2,TRBV6-2/TRBV6-3
CASSMGGANTGELFF,TGTGCCAGCTCTATGGGGGGAGCGAACACCGGGGAGCTGTTTTTT,-,-,TRBJ2-2,TRBV7-3
CASSGQAIYEQYF,TGTGCCAGCAGCGGACAGGCTATCTACGAGCAGTACTTC,TRBD1,-,TRBJ2-7,TRBV2
CASSRRAGGSYNEQFF,TGTGCCAGCAGCCGCCGAGCGGGGGGTTCCTACAATGAGCAGTTCTTC,TRBD2,-,TRBJ2-1,TRBV7-3
CASSLVAGFGNTIYF,TGCGCCAGCAGCTTGGTGGCAGGGTTTGGAAACACCATATATTTT,-,-,TRBJ1-3,TRBV5-1
CSVDWINTEAFF,TGCAGCGTTGATTGGATTAACACTGAAGCTTTCTTT,-,-,TRBJ1-1,TRBV29-1
CATSVITESTDTQYF,TGTGCCACCAGTGTAATTACAGAGAGCACAGATACGCAGTATTTT,-,-,TRBJ2-3,TRBV24-1
CASSPPRGLNTEAFF,TGCGCCAGCAGTCCACCCAGGGGGCTGAACACTGAAGCTTTCTTT,TRBD1,-,TRBJ1-1,TRBV10-2
CASSHLFRGEEANQPQHF,TGTGCCAGCAGTCATCTTTTTCGGGGGGAGGAGGCCAATCAGCCCCAGCATTTT,-,few,TRBJ1-5,TRBV7-8
CASSPTVRVDTEAFF,TGCGCCAGCAGCCCCACCGTAAGGGTGGACACTGAAGCTTTCTTT,-,once,TRBJ1-1,TRBV4-1
CASIARISDTQYF,TGTGCCAGCATCGCGCGGATATCAGATACGCAGTATTTT,-,few,TRBJ2-3,TRBV6-1
CASSLGGQISYEQYF,TGTGCCAGCAGTTTAGGGGGACAGATCTCCTACGAGCAGTACTTC,TRBD1,many,TRBJ2-7,TRBV27
CASSPPWPTRGDETQYF,TGTGCCAGCAGCCCCCCCTGGCCCACTAGGGGAGACGAGACCCAGTACTTC,-,few,TRBJ2-5,TRBV11-2
CSVAGTDRFDEQYF,TGCAGCGTAGCTGGGACAGACCGGTTTGACGAGCAGTACTTC,TRBD1,many,TRBJ2-7,TRBV29-1
CASSFGLGVDGEQFF,TGTGCCAGCAGCTTTGGACTAGGAGTGGACGGTGAGCAGTTCTTC,TRBD2,few,TRBJ2-1,TRBV5-4
CASSSSTYGGNTIYF,TGTGCCAGCAGCTCCTCAACCTATGGAGGAAACACCATATATTTT,-,-,TRBJ1-3,TRBV7-2